The next 25 T cell receptor beta chains were all read from a single sample in a study of T cell changes during pregnancy in multiple sclerosis. This table comes from immunoSEQ multiplex PCR, and its TCRdb copy is limited to in-frame clones, with some not included. The sample records approximately 44,000 clones, about 91% being singletons. This specimen consisted of CD4+ T cells from peripheral blood mononuclear cells, obtained in the second trimester of pregnancy. The receptors come from a female donor in good health, enrolled as a control in a pregnancy study.

This chain joins TRBV27 and TRBJ2-7, with D possibly being TRBD1 (5 bases). The V gene's germline CDR1 is MNHEY and CDR2 SMNVEV (reference sequence). The CDR3 runs to 17 residues. V lost 2 bases to trimming and J lost 2 bases, with 19 bases between them. CDR3 nucleotide sequence: TGTGCCAGCAGTTTACCGATATACAGGCGTATTACCTACGAGCAGTACTTC. This codes for CASSLPIYRRITYEQYF.

This rearrangement joins TRBV19 to TRBJ1-5; D possibly corresponds to TRBD1 (6 bases). The CDR3 has 16 amino acids. The germline V gene encodes CDR1 LNHDA and CDR2 SQIVND (reference sequence). The ends were cut back, 3 bases at V and 0 bases at J, with 12 bases in the middle. The CDR3 reads CASSIQGGGSNQPQHF. DNA for the CDR3: TGTGCCAGTAGTATCCAGGGAGGGGGTAGCAATCAGCCCCAGCATTTT.

J is TRBJ2-5 and V is TRBV14; D call uncertain. The CDR3 has 11 residues. CDR1 and CDR2 (germline): SGHDN, FVKESK. V lost 1 base, J lost 5 bases, and 2 bases lay in between. The CDR3 DNA follows: TGTGCCAGCAGCCAAGCTGAGACCCAGTACTTC. Translation gives CASSQAETQYF.

Notes on this clone: A junction boundary mismatches the germline segment, possibly from a read error. The V gene is TRBV6-5, the J gene TRBJ2-5; 8 bases agree with TRBD2. The length of the CDR3 is 15 residues. CDR1 and CDR2 (germline): MNHEY, SVGAGI. CDR3 residues: CAGSYRRPGGETQYF. The DNA for the CDR3 is TGTGCCGGCAGTTATAGGCGGCCGGGGGGGGAGACCCAGTACTTC.

The V and J genes are TRBV19 and TRBJ2-2; D gene unclear. Deletions cut 7 bases from V and 1 base from J, with 10 bases between. CDR1 LNHDA and CDR2 SQIVND come from the germline V gene (reference sequence). CDR3 length: 14 amino acids. CDR3: CASKYERNTGELFF. CDR3 nucleotides: TGTGCCAGTAAATACGAGCGGAACACCGGGGAGCTGTTTTTT.

V and J are TRBV7-3 and TRBJ2-5; perhaps TRBD2 as D (5 bases). The germline V gene has CDR1 SGHTA and CDR2 FQGTGA. V lost 5 bases and J lost 1, with 14 bases in between. The CDR3 contains 15 residues. The DNA of the CDR3 is TGTGCCAGCAGCCGCGCAGCGGAGCCCCAAGAGACCCAGTACTTC. Protein sequence: CASSRAAEPQETQYF.

The chain recombines TRBV21-1 with TRBJ2-3; TRBD2 is the table's D call and was not checked against the DNA. TRBV21-1 is given as a pseudogene. The CDR3 spans 17 residues. The DNA of the CDR3 is TGTGCCAGCAGCAAAGACCGGAGCGGGAGGGCGACAGATACGCAGTATTTT. Translation gives CASSKDRSGRATDTQYF.

This sequence joins TRBV14 and TRBJ2-1; 9 positions agree with TRBD2. This CDR3 comprises 16 residues. Germline V lookup: CDR1 SGHDN, CDR2 FVKESK. The V segment lost 4 bases and the J segment 2 bases; nucleotides outside the gene matches: 6. The CDR3 region is CASSLVGTSPYNEQFF. The CDR3 bases are TGTGCCAGCAGCCTCGTCGGGACTAGCCCCTACAATGAGCAGTTCTTC.

This clone is a singleton in its sample. This chain uses TRBV7-2 with TRBJ2-6, with a tentative D call TRBD2 (5 bases). The germline gives CDR1 SGHTA, CDR2 FQGNSA. The V end was cut by 6 bases, the J end by 4 bases, with 7 bases between. The CDR3 is 13 amino acids. CDR3: CASRSGGANVLTF. As DNA, the CDR3 is TGTGCCAGCAGATCGGGAGGGGCCAACGTCCTGACTTTC.

The chain recombines TRBV5-1 with TRBJ2-2; 7 nucleotides match TRBD2. V shed 6 bases and J 2 bases; nucleotides not matched to a gene: 1. The CDR3 runs to 13 residues. CDR1 and CDR2 (germline): SGHRS, YFSETQ. The CDR3, as DNA: TGCGCCAGCAAGCGGGATAACACCGGGGAGCTGTTTTTT. It codes for CASKRDNTGELFF.

In DNA form, the CDR3 reads TGCGCCAGCAGCCCGGAGTCAGATACGCAGTATTTT. Translating it yields CASSPESDTQYF. This chain uses TRBV5-1 with TRBJ2-3; no definite D call. CDR1 and CDR2 from the germline V gene are SGHRS and YFSETQ. V was pared by 4 bases and J by 4 bases, with 7 bases between. The length of the CDR3 is 12 residues.

This clone is a singleton in its sample. The chain has TRBV30 and TRBJ2-3; no clear D. The ends were cut back, 2 bases at V and 0 bases at J, with 21 bases in the middle. The CDR3 runs 18 residues. Germline V gene lookup returns CDR1 GTSNPN and CDR2 SVGIG (reference sequence). CDR3 in DNA: TGTGCCTGGAGTTTCCGAGGCCCGCCGCATCGTAGCACAGATACGCAGTATTTT. Translated: CAWSFRGPPHRSTDTQYF.

V usage is TRBV4-2 and J usage is TRBJ2-3; possible D gene TRBD1, 5 bases. V lost 0 bases and J lost 3, with 13 bases in between. This CDR3 contains 16 residues. Germline-derived CDR1 and CDR2 are LGHNA and YNFKEQ. CDR3 sequence reads: CASSQEPQGRTDTQYF. CDR3 DNA sequence: TGTGCCAGCAGCCAAGAGCCCCAGGGCAGAACAGATACGCAGTATTTT.

With respect to this clone: At one end the junction does not follow the germline gene, possibly because of a read error. The chain has TRBV13 and TRBJ2-7; the match to TRBD2 covers 7 bases. The germline V gene has CDR1 PRHDT and CDR2 FYEKMQ (reference sequence). The CDR3 has 16 amino acids. DNA of the CDR3: TGTGCCATCAGCGGGAACCAGCGGGACCAAGCCTACGAGCAGTACTTC. Its translation is CAISGNQRDQAYEQYF.

About this clone itself: Its ends do not fully match the called genes, so a read error is possible. The CDR3 reads CASSSTGTETQYF. The CDR3, as DNA: TGTGCTAGCAGCTCGACAGGGACAGAGACCCAGTACTTC. The rearrangement links TRBV7-7 to TRBJ2-5, with 7 bases fitting TRBD1. The CDR3 runs 13 residues. CDR1 SSHAT and CDR2 FNYEAQ come from the germline V gene (reference sequence).

Details on this clone: The missing conserved phenylalanine or tryptophan at the end of this CDR3 makes a read error likely. No DNA is shown, since the ends of the CDR3 on it are uncertain; the CDR3 is the one TCRdb lists. The chain is built from TRBV9 and TRBJ2-3; TRBD2 was called by the table and not checked on the DNA. The CDR3 has 13 residues if both end residues are counted. Germline loops: CDR1 SGDLS, CDR2 YYNGEE. CDR3 protein: CASSVGASGSPAC.

This chain links TRBV30 with TRBJ1-3; possible D gene TRBD1, 5 bases. V was shortened by 0 bases and J by 0 bases, with 15 bases between the two germline ends. Germline CDR1 and CDR2: GTSNPN and SVGIG (reference sequence). The CDR3 length is 17 residues. The CDR3 protein is CAWSVLGQATSGNTIYF. As DNA, the CDR3 is TGTGCCTGGAGTGTACTGGGGCAGGCGACCTCTGGAAACACCATATATTTT.

The V call is TRBV10-2, the J call TRBJ1-6; D might be TRBD1 (6 bases). The CDR3 sequence is 14 residues long. Trimming removed 7 bases from V and 7 bases from J, with 14 bases in between. Germline lookup yields CDR1 WSHSY and CDR2 SAAADI. CDR3 sequence: CASIRGGVNSPLHF. The CDR3, as DNA: TGCGCCAGCATTCGAGGGGGGGTAAATTCACCCCTCCACTTT.

The chain recombines TRBV5-1 with TRBJ1-6, with 10 nucleotides matching TRBD1. Germline trimming cut 0 bases from V and 1 base from J; bases unmatched to any gene: 16. CDR1 SGHRS and CDR2 YFSETQ come from the germline V gene. The CDR3 loop spans 22 amino acids. CDR3 amino acids: CASSLGPPGQGSWRSYNSPLHF. For the CDR3, the DNA is TGCGCCAGCAGCTTGGGCCCGCCGGGACAGGGGTCATGGAGGTCCTATAATTCACCCCTCCACTTT. Together with reference TRBV5-1 and TRBJ1-6, the CDR3 gives the full variable domain: KAGVTQTPRYLIKTRGQQVTLSCSPISGHRSVSWYQQTPGQGLQFLFEYFSETQRNKGNFPGRFSGRQFSNSRSEMNVSTLELGDSALYLCASSLGPPGQGSWRSYNSPLHFGNGTRLTVT.

The chain employs TRBV6-5 and TRBJ1-5; 7 bases align to TRBD1. V dropped 7 bases and J dropped 7; count of bases not matched to a gene: 10. The germline V gene encodes CDR1 MNHEY and CDR2 SVGAGI. This CDR3 is built from 14 residues. CDR3 nucleotide sequence: TGTGCCAGCACCAACAAGGGGGCAGGACAGCCCCAGCATTTT. It yields the protein CASTNKGAGQPQHF.

The CDR3 coding sequence is TGTGCCAGCAGACTATCGACAGGGACCCCCCACGAGCAGTACTTC. Residues: CASRLSTGTPHEQYF. The chain has TRBV2 and TRBJ2-7; 7 bases agree with TRBD1. Trimming removed 6 bases from V and 5 bases from J; junction bases left unmatched: 13. CDR3 length: 15 residues. Germline values: CDR1 SNHLY, CDR2 FYNNEI.

The chain recombines TRBV4-2 with TRBJ2-2; possibly TRBD2 for D (6 bases). Germline CDR1 reads LGHNA; CDR2 reads YNFKEQ. The CDR3 consists of 15 residues. Trimming cost V 1 base and J 3 bases, with 9 bases left between them. CDR3 nucleotides: TGTGCCAGCAGCCAAGGACTAGTCTACACCGGGGAGCTGTTTTTT. Its protein product is CASSQGLVYTGELFF.

This chain links TRBV6-5 with TRBJ1-1, with 9 nucleotides matching TRBD1. The CDR3 contains 14 residues. From germline, CDR1 is MNHEY and CDR2 SVGAGI. V dropped 8 bases and J dropped 0; count of bases not matched to a gene: 4. CDR3 nucleotide sequence: TGTGCCAGCCGGGACAGGGCTATGAACACTGAAGCTTTCTTT. Amino acid sequence: CASRDRAMNTEAFF.

This clone showed up just once. The rearrangement uses TRBV28 and TRBJ2-3, with D possibly matching TRBD2 (5 bases). CDR1 is MDHEN, CDR2 SYDVKM, per germline. Deletions cut 6 bases from V and 3 bases from J, with 16 bases between. The CDR3 covers 15 residues. The chain's CDR3 is CASRRSGKGTDTQYF. The DNA for the CDR3 is TGTGCCAGCAGGAGGAGCGGAAAAGGGACAGATACGCAGTATTTT.

This sequence joins TRBV5-1 and TRBJ2-2; maybe TRBD1 (6 bases). Trimming cost V 0 bases and J 5 bases, with 11 bases left between them. This CDR3 spans 15 amino acids. The V gene's germline CDR1 is SGHRS and CDR2 YFSETQ. Written as DNA, the CDR3 is TGCGCCAGCAGCTTGGAGGACAGTCGGACCGGGGAGCTGTTTTTT. Residues: CASSLEDSRTGELFF.